Sequencing of this T cell receptor beta chain was carried out in a study of spatial heterogeneity in lung cancer. Study as a whole: Detection consistently captured more beta-chain sequences than alpha-chain sequences.

This clonotype was counted at least ten times. Time point in this sample: sample taken at primary tumor resection. Tumor, nontumor lung or frozen PBMC supplied whole RNA, sequenced without sorting. The V and J ends lost 4 bases and 7 bases respectively, with 11 bases between them. Germline loops: CDR1 MNHEY, CDR2 SMNVEV (reference sequence). CDR3 length: 14 residues. TCRdb called the 5' RACE reads again in MiXCR, with one record for every CDR3 protein. The data hold 20,000 to 25,000 distinct CDR3 sequences, with about 5% observed a single time. The origin of this receptor is a male donor with early-stage non-small cell lung cancer. J is TRBJ1-6 and V is TRBV27; a possible D gene is TRBD1 (5 bases). Sequenced here: PBMCs, sampled at surgery. CDR3 amino acids: CASSWQGLNSPLHF. The DNA for the CDR3 is TGTGCCAGCAGTTGGCAGGGCTTGAATTCACCCCTCCACTTT.